The following is a T cell receptor (beta chain) sequence with its context. The antigen is not known. This record comes from a study of radiotherapy plus CTLA-4 blockade in lung cancer. Whole-study context: Objective responses were recorded in around 18% of patients, with disease control recorded in 25% to 35%. The study's findings and limits: Following radiotherapy plus ipilimumab, tumor-derived TCR clones expanded in the blood.

Produced via immunoSEQ multiplex PCR; TCRdb's table is partial and in-frame only. There are 60,000 or so clones in the sample; about 80% occur only once, and roughly 4% lies in the top ten. Per germline, CDR1 SGHTA and CDR2 FQGTGA. J lost 6 bases, V lost 5 bases, and 4 bases had no gene match. The CDR3 runs 13 residues. Focal radiation plus CTLA-4 blockade with ipilimumab was given to patients with chemo-refractory metastatic non-small-cell lung cancer. The sample was peripheral blood, taken from a patient treated with radiotherapy plus ipilimumab. J is TRBJ1-2 and V is TRBV7-3; TRBD1 matches at 9 bases. The sequence was collected from a human donor with non-small cell lung cancer who had a partial response to radiotherapy plus ipilimumab. As DNA, the CDR3 is TGTGCCAGCAGCCCTACAGGGGGCGATGGCTACACCTTC. Amino acid sequence: CASSPTGGDGYTF.